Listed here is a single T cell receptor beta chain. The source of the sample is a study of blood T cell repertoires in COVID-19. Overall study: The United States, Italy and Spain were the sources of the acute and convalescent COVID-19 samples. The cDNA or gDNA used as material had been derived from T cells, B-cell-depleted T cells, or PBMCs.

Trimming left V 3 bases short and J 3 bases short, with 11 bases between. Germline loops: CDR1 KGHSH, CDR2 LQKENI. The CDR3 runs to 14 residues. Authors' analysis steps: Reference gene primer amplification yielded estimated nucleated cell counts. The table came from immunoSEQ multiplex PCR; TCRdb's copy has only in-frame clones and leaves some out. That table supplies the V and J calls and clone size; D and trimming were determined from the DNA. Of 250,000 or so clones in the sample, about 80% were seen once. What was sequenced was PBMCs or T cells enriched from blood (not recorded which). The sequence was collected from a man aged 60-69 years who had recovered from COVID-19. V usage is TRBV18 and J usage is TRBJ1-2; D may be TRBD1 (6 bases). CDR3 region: CASSPGQWDYGYTF. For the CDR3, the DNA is TGTGCCAGCTCACCTGGACAGTGGGACTATGGCTACACCTTC.